These 22 T cell receptor beta chains share one sample of origin, sequenced in a study of PD-1 blockade in mismatch repair-deficient tumors. Generated by immunoSEQ multiplex PCR, the TCRdb table keeps only in-frame clones and is missing some. The sample lists about 63,000 clones, 88% occurring once. The material was peripheral blood, obtained 52 weeks after starting pembrolizumab. These receptors came from an adult with mismatch repair-deficient cancer.

The rearrangement links TRBV28 to TRBJ2-7; 9 nucleotides agree with TRBD2. This CDR3 region has 15 residues. Germline CDR1 reads MDHEN; CDR2 reads SYDVKM. V dropped 2 bases and J dropped 7; count of bases not matched to a gene: 9. CDR3 nucleotides: TGTGCCAGCAGTTTAGGGGCGGGAGGGCCGAGGGAGCAGTACTTC. Protein: CASSLGAGGPREQYF.

CDR3 coding DNA: TGTGCCTGGAGTGTAGGCCTATACAATGAGCAGTTCTTC. It encodes CAWSVGLYNEQFF. The chain has TRBV30 and TRBJ2-1, with D unresolved. The CDR3 covers 13 residues. The germline V and J ends were trimmed by 0 bases and 4 bases, with 7 bases remaining between them. Germline V lookup: CDR1 GTSNPN, CDR2 SVGIG (reference sequence).

V usage is TRBV2 and J usage is TRBJ2-2; maybe TRBD2 (5 bases). The germline gives CDR1 SNHLY, CDR2 FYNNEI. V lost 2 bases, J lost 6 bases, and 13 bases lay in between. The CDR3 contains 15 residues. The CDR3 nucleotides are TGTGCCAGCAGTGAATCACTAGAAGGGTCCGGGGAGCTGTTTTTT. Protein product: CASSESLEGSGELFF. Variable domain in full (rest from reference TRBV2 and TRBJ2-2): EPEVTQTPSHQVTQMGQEVILRCVPISNHLYFYWYRQILGQKVEFLVSFYNNEISEKSEIFDDQFSVERPDGSNFTLKIRSTKLEDSAMYFCASSESLEGSGELFFGEGSRLTVL.

This clone was detected a few times. The chain is built from TRBV6-6 and TRBJ1-5; the D gene is possibly TRBD1 (5 bases). Trimming removed 5 bases at V and 7 bases at J, with 15 bases between. This CDR3 comprises 14 residues. Germline V gene sequence: CDR1 MNHNY, CDR2 SVGAGI (reference sequence). The CDR3 loop reads CASSTWTTGQPQHF. CDR3 bases: TGTGCCAGCAGTACATGGACAACAGGCCAGCCCCAGCATTTT.

V gene TRBV30 combines with J gene TRBJ2-7; perhaps TRBD1 as D (6 bases). V lost 3 bases and J 8 bases, leaving 17 bases between the germline ends. This CDR3 region has 13 residues. Germline V gene sequence: CDR1 GTSNPN, CDR2 SVGIG (reference sequence). CDR3 DNA sequence: TGTGCCTGGAGAGCAGAAGGGGGAATCCAGCAGTACTTC. Translated: CAWRAEGGIQQYF.

The gene calls are TRBV7-9 and TRBJ2-3; possibly TRBD1 or TRBD2 for D (5 bases each). Trimming pared 3 bases from V and 6 bases from J, leaving 10 bases between. Looked up from germline, CDR1 is SEHNR and CDR2 is FQNEAQ (reference sequence). This CDR3 comprises 13 residues. CDR3 region: CASSLWGWDTQYF. In nucleotides, the CDR3 is TGTGCCAGCAGCTTGTGGGGGTGGGATACGCAGTATTTT.

CDR3 residues: CASSTRGTETYEQYF. CDR3 sequence (DNA): TGTGCCAGTAGTACCCGAGGGACAGAAACCTACGAGCAGTACTTC. This rearrangement joins TRBV19 to TRBJ2-7, with 7 bases fitting TRBD1. Trimming took 4 bases from V and 2 from J; bases not matched to a gene: 8. CDR3 length: 15 residues. The germline V gene encodes CDR1 LNHDA and CDR2 SQIVND (reference sequence).

This clone was seen a single time. The chain recombines TRBV19 with TRBJ1-5, with D hard to call. V was shortened by 3 bases and J by 2 bases, with 17 bases between the two germline ends. CDR1 is LNHDA, CDR2 SQIVND, per germline (reference sequence). The CDR3 has 17 amino acids. CDR3 sequence: CASSIAARWKGNQPQHF. CDR3 sequence (DNA): TGTGCCAGTAGTATTGCAGCGAGGTGGAAAGGCAATCAGCCCCAGCATTTT. Variable domain in full (rest from reference TRBV19 and TRBJ1-5): DGGITQSPKYLFRKEGQNVTLSCEQNLNHDAMYWYRQDPGQGLRLIYYSQIVNDFQKGDIAEGYSVSREKKESFPLTVTSAQKNPTAFYLCASSIAARWKGNQPQHFGDGTRLSIL.

The chain links TRBV7-9 to TRBJ2-7; D possibly matches TRBD1 or TRBD2 (6 bases each). CDR3 length: 15 amino acids. Germline V gene sequence: CDR1 SEHNR, CDR2 FQNEAQ (reference sequence). V shed 2 bases and J shed 4 bases, with 15 bases lying between them. The CDR3 sequence is CASSLPTGGLYEQYF. CDR3 nucleotides: TGTGCCAGCAGCTTACCGACAGGTGGACTATACGAGCAGTACTTC.

This clone was observed once. J is TRBJ1-3 and V is TRBV7-8, with unresolved D. V lost 0 bases and J lost 0, with 6 bases in between. The CDR3 consists of 15 residues. Germline assignment: CDR1 SGHVS and CDR2 FQNEAQ. CDR3 protein: CASSLAGISGNTIYF. CDR3 in DNA: TGTGCCAGCAGCTTAGCGGGTATCTCTGGAAACACCATATATTTT.

This chain connects TRBV7-8 to TRBJ2-7, with TRBD2 matching over 11 bases. This CDR3 has 15 residues. Germline values: CDR1 SGHVS, CDR2 FQNEAQ. Germline trimming cut 2 bases from V and 4 bases from J; bases unmatched to any gene: 4. The CDR3 is CASSLSPSGRYEQYF. The CDR3 DNA reads as TGTGCCAGCAGCTTATCTCCTAGCGGGAGGTACGAGCAGTACTTC.

CDR3 nucleotides: TGTGCCAGCAGGGACAGGGGCTCCTACGAGCAGTACTTC. Translated, it gives CASRDRGSYEQYF. The genes are TRBV6-1 and TRBJ2-7; TRBD1 matches 9 bases. There are 13 residues in the CDR3. Trimming removed 6 bases from V and 0 bases from J; junction bases left unmatched: 0. CDR1 MNHNS and CDR2 SASEGT come from the germline V gene.

This rearrangement joins TRBV4-3 to TRBJ2-1, with 7 bases that match TRBD1. The CDR3 extends over 14 amino acids. V was clipped by 0 bases and J by 9 bases; unmatched bases: 5. In germline, CDR1 is LGHNA, CDR2 YSLEER. CDR3 protein: CASSQDPDRSEQFF. The CDR3 bases are TGCGCCAGCAGCCAAGACCCGGACAGGTCTGAGCAGTTCTTC.

This chain connects TRBV9 to TRBJ2-3; 8 bases are shared with TRBD2. V gave up 3 bases and J gave up 3 bases; unmatched junction bases: 9. There are 16 residues in the CDR3. Germline V gene lookup returns CDR1 SGDLS and CDR2 YYNGEE. This CDR3 is CASSAPATGGTDTQYF. The CDR3 DNA follows: TGTGCCAGCAGCGCGCCGGCTACGGGAGGGACAGATACGCAGTATTTT.

This rearrangement joins TRBV5-1 to TRBJ2-5; no clear D. CDR1 SGHRS and CDR2 YFSETQ come from the germline V gene. This CDR3 has 13 residues. The V gene lost 4 bases and the J gene lost 3 bases, with 10 bases spanning the gap. DNA of the CDR3: TGCGCCAGCAGCCCCCCATATGAAGAGACCCAGTACTTC. Translation gives CASSPPYEETQYF.

The chain couples TRBV14 to TRBJ2-7; 8 nucleotides line up with TRBD2. The germline CDR1 and CDR2 sequences are SGHDN and FVKESK. This CDR3 is built from 15 residues. The V and J ends lost 5 bases and 2 bases, in that order; junction bases with no gene match: 8. The CDR3 sequence is CASSTLSGKAYEQYF. For the CDR3, the DNA is TGTGCCAGCAGCACGCTTAGCGGGAAAGCCTACGAGCAGTACTTC.

The chain is built from TRBV30 and TRBJ2-1; D may be TRBD1 or TRBD2 (5 bases each). There are 15 residues in the CDR3. V lost 0 bases, J lost 6 bases, and 15 bases lay in between. Germline V gives CDR1 GTSNPN, CDR2 SVGIG (reference sequence). The DNA for the CDR3 is TGTGCCTGGAGTGTACCAGGGAGACTCGGCAATGAGCAGTTCTTC. Protein product: CAWSVPGRLGNEQFF.

The chain has TRBV5-1 and TRBJ2-3, with TRBD2 matching over 9 bases. The CDR3 is made up of 17 amino acids. V dropped 3 bases and J dropped 6; count of bases not matched to a gene: 14. From germline, CDR1 is SGHRS and CDR2 YFSETQ. The CDR3 here is CASSSRWGTSITDTQYF. In DNA form, the CDR3 reads TGCGCCAGCAGCTCACGGTGGGGGACTAGCATAACGGATACGCAGTATTTT.

V and J are TRBV20-1 and TRBJ2-1, with D unclear. The CDR3 spans 11 residues. Trimming removed 4 bases from V and 6 bases from J, with 7 bases in between. Germline values: CDR1 DFQATT, CDR2 SNEGSKA (reference sequence). CDR3 nucleotides: TGCAGTGCTATGACGGGCAATGAGCAGTTCTTC. Protein: CSAMTGNEQFF.

The chain has TRBV25-1 and TRBJ2-7; TRBD2 matches 9 bases. The CDR3 contains 14 residues. Losses at the gene ends were 3 bases for V and 2 bases for J; bases not matched to a gene: 2. From germline, CDR1 is MGHDK and CDR2 SYGVNS. CDR3 region: CASSDAGGTYEQYF. In DNA, the CDR3 is TGTGCCAGCAGTGACGCGGGAGGGACCTACGAGCAGTACTTC.

CDR3 sequence (DNA): TGTGCCATCAGCCCCGGGGGGGGGAGCAATCAGCCCCAGCATTTT. Translated, it gives CAISPGGGSNQPQHF. The chain recombines TRBV10-3 with TRBJ1-5; a weak D match, TRBD1 (5 bases). This CDR3 spans 15 amino acids. The V gene lost 6 bases and the J gene lost 1 base, with 13 bases spanning the gap. CDR1 is ENHRY, CDR2 SYGVKD, per germline.

The chain recombines TRBV11-2 with TRBJ2-1, with TRBD2 identical over 8 bases. Germline V gives CDR1 SGHAT, CDR2 FQNNGV. V shed 5 bases, J shed 6 bases, and the junction held 9 bases outside the gene matches. CDR3 length: 15 amino acids. The CDR3 here is CASSPRTSLPNEQFF. The CDR3, as DNA: TGTGCCAGCAGCCCGCGGACTAGCCTCCCCAATGAGCAGTTCTTC.